The present T cell receptor (beta chain) was sequenced within a study of T-cell reconstitution after alpha-beta-depleted transplantation in children. Preparation of the TCRbeta library involved a method that used unique molecular identifiers. TCRdb ran MiXCR on the PCR reads and lists one entry per CDR3 protein. Seen here are about 360,000 distinct CDR3 sequences, 10% to 15% observed once, and the top ten hold 4% to 5.5%. The sequence was obtained from a human donor who donated a stem cell graft to a child with Fanconi anemia. Specimen: PBMCs, collected from the stem cell graft.

The CDR3 region has the DNA TGCGCCAGCAGCCAAGATTGGAGGGAACAAGAGACCCAGTACTTC. Translated, it gives CASSQDWREQETQYF. The chain has TRBV4-3 and TRBJ2-5, with D possibly TRBD2 on 6 matching bases. V dropped 0 bases and J dropped 2 bases, with 10 bases sitting between them. This CDR3 contains 15 residues. Germline CDR1 is LGHNA and CDR2 is YSLEER.